The 8 T cell receptor beta chains given below trace back to one sample, sequenced in a study of cytomegalovirus exposure and HLA in healthy donors. Some clones are missing from TCRdb's copy, which holds only in-frame ones; the method was immunoSEQ multiplex PCR. The sample records approximately 180,000 clones, 85% to 90% being singletons. Material for sequencing was PBMCs. Receptors were obtained from a woman aged 25 to 45 in good health and CMV-seronegative.

The rearrangement joins TRBV18 to TRBJ2-7, with 7 bases that match TRBD1. Germline CDR1 KGHSH, CDR2 LQKENI. The J segment lost 6 bases and the V segment lost 2 bases, leaving 10 bases of the junction unmatched. CDR3 size: 15 residues. This CDR3 is CASSPEGARRFEQYF. CDR3 sequence (DNA): TGTGCCAGCTCACCAGAGGGGGCGCGTCGGTTCGAGCAGTACTTC.

The chain is built from TRBV21-1 and TRBJ1-5; the table names TRBD1, a call not compared with the DNA. TRBV21-1 is tagged as a pseudogene. This CDR3 has 14 residues. CDR3 sequence reads: CASSHGQGNQPQHF. DNA of the CDR3: TGTGCCAGCAGTCACGGACAGGGGAATCAGCCCCAGCATTTT.

The J gene is TRBJ2-3, the V gene TRBV11-2, with 8 bases that match TRBD2. The V segment lost 3 bases and the J segment 3 bases; nucleotides outside the gene matches: 5. Germline V gene sequence: CDR1 SGHAT, CDR2 FQNNGV. This CDR3 region has 15 residues. In DNA, the CDR3 is TGTGCCAGCAGCTTGGAGCGGGGGTTGACAGATACGCAGTATTTT. Residues: CASSLERGLTDTQYF.

V is TRBV6-1 and J is TRBJ2-1, with 8 bases matching TRBD1. CDR3 length: 15 residues. The V gene end was trimmed by 1 base and the J gene end by 9 bases; junction bases not matched to a gene: 8. The germline V gene has CDR1 MNHNS and CDR2 SASEGT. In DNA, the CDR3 is TGTGCCAGCAGTGAAGGGACAGGGATGGTTGGTGAGCAGTTCTTC. Its translation: CASSEGTGMVGEQFF.

This clone was seen a few times. V gene TRBV25-1 combines with J gene TRBJ2-7; D call uncertain. The V and J ends lost 3 bases and 6 bases respectively, with 9 bases between them. The CDR3 loop spans 12 amino acids. The germline gives CDR1 MGHDK, CDR2 SYGVNS. The CDR3 DNA follows: TGTGCCAGCAGTGATGTGGCCATCGAGCAGTACTTC. This encodes CASSDVAIEQYF.

V gene TRBV9 combines with J gene TRBJ2-1; 7 nucleotides match TRBD2. Germline V lookup: CDR1 SGDLS, CDR2 YYNGEE. V lost 0 bases, J lost 5 bases, and 5 bases stayed unmatched. The CDR3 runs 15 residues. Here the CDR3 DNA reads TGTGCCAGCAGCGTAGGACTAGCCATCAACAATGAGCAGTTCTTC. It yields the protein CASSVGLAINNEQFF.

This chain joins TRBV10-2 and TRBJ2-1; tentatively, D is TRBD2 (5 bases). V was cut by 3 bases and J by 8 bases, with 11 bases left in between. This CDR3 is 13 amino acids long. The germline V gene has CDR1 WSHSY and CDR2 SAAADI. This CDR3 is CASSDRGSYEQFF. DNA of the CDR3: TGCGCCAGCAGTGATCGGGGTTCTTATGAGCAGTTCTTC.

The chain couples TRBV4-1 to TRBJ1-2; D not resolved. Germline-derived CDR1 and CDR2 are MGHRA and YSYEKL. Trimming stripped 3 bases from V and 2 bases from J, with 10 bases between. The CDR3 loop spans 14 amino acids. The CDR3 protein is CASSHRGSNYGYTF. As DNA, the CDR3 is TGCGCCAGCAGCCATCGGGGATCGAACTATGGCTACACCTTC.